These 19 T cell receptor beta chains originate from one sample sequenced in a study of blood T cell repertoires in COVID-19. Using immunoSEQ multiplex PCR, the repertoire was profiled, and TCRdb retains in-frame clones only, with some absent. The sample has a few hundred thousand clones; approximately 87% are singletons. The material sequenced was PBMCs or T cells enriched from blood (not recorded which). Receptor source: a young man who had recovered from COVID-19.

The gene calls are TRBV7-2 and TRBJ2-1, with 11 bases identical to TRBD2. The V gene end was trimmed by 1 base and the J gene end by 5 bases; junction bases not matched to a gene: 7. Germline V gene sequence: CDR1 SGHTA, CDR2 FQGNSA. The length of the CDR3 is 17 residues. The CDR3 DNA reads TGTGCCAGCAGCTTAGGATATAGCGGGGGGGTCGACAATGAGCAGTTCTTC. Protein product: CASSLGYSGGVDNEQFF. Supplemented by reference TRBV7-2 and TRBJ2-1, the full variable domain reads GAGVSQSPSNKVTEKGKDVELRCDPISGHTALYWYRQSLGQGLEFLIYFQGNSAPDKSGLPSDRFSAERTGGSVSTLTIQRTQQEDSAVYLCASSLGYSGGVDNEQFFGPGTRLTVL.

This clone was counted a few times. CDR3 sequence (DNA): TGTGCCAGTAGTAAGGCAGACAGCTACTATGGCTACACCTTC. Translation: CASSKADSYYGYTF. The chain couples TRBV19 to TRBJ1-2; TRBD1 is a possible D gene (5 bases). The CDR3 consists of 14 residues. Germline V gives CDR1 LNHDA, CDR2 SQIVND (reference sequence). With 4 bases removed from V and 3 bases from J, the gap between germline ends came to 12 bases.

The rearrangement uses TRBV6-1 and TRBJ2-7; D is perhaps TRBD2 (6 bases). With 3 bases removed from V and 2 bases from J, the gap between germline ends came to 11 bases. The CDR3 is made up of 14 amino acids. Germline CDR1 reads MNHNS; CDR2 reads SASEGT. CDR3 sequence (DNA): TGTGCCAGCAGTGAGCCCGGGGGAGCCTACGAGCAGTACTTC. Translated: CASSEPGGAYEQYF.

V is TRBV27 and J is TRBJ2-2, with no clear D. Trimming took off 3 bases at V and 3 bases at J, with 8 bases between the two ends. CDR1 and CDR2 from the germline V gene are MNHEY and SMNVEV (reference sequence). The CDR3 sequence is 14 residues long. The CDR3 loop reads CASSLGEYTGELFF. The CDR3 coding sequence is TGTGCCAGCAGTTTGGGCGAGTACACCGGGGAGCTGTTTTTT.

In its sample, this clone was seen once. The chain employs TRBV19 and TRBJ2-7; 11 bases map to TRBD2. Germline trimming cut 3 bases from V and 3 bases from J; bases unmatched to any gene: 7. This CDR3 region has 16 residues. The germline gives CDR1 LNHDA, CDR2 SQIVND (reference sequence). The CDR3 reads CASSISGTSGYYEQYF. The CDR3 region has the DNA TGTGCCAGTAGTATTTCCGGGACTAGCGGATACTACGAGCAGTACTTC.

The CDR3 DNA follows: TGTGCCAGCAGCTCCACGAGGTCCCAAGAGACCCAGTACTTC. This sequence encodes CASSSTRSQETQYF. This chain connects TRBV7-2 to TRBJ2-5; D gene uncertain. The length of the CDR3 is 14 residues. V gave up 4 bases and J gave up 1 base, with 10 bases separating them. CDR1 and CDR2 from the germline V gene are SGHTA and FQGNSA.

This sequence joins TRBV9 and TRBJ1-2; D possibly corresponds to TRBD1 (6 bases). Trimming took off 1 base at V and 2 bases at J, with 15 bases between the two ends. This CDR3 region has 16 residues. In germline, CDR1 is SGDLS, CDR2 YYNGEE. CDR3 amino acids: CASSVNPGQTNYGYTF. CDR3 sequence (DNA): TGTGCCAGCAGCGTAAATCCCGGACAGACGAACTATGGCTACACCTTC.

The chain carries TRBV11-3 and TRBJ2-1; 9 positions match TRBD2. Germline loops: CDR1 SGHNT, CDR2 YENEEA. The CDR3 totals 15 residues. Trimming removed 1 base from V and 4 bases from J; junction bases left unmatched: 2. CDR3 bases: TGTGCCAGCAGCTTAGGAGCGGGGGGATACAATGAGCAGTTCTTC. This encodes CASSLGAGGYNEQFF.

V is TRBV6-5 and J is TRBJ1-3; 10 positions agree with TRBD1. Losses at the gene ends were 6 bases for V and 4 bases for J; bases not matched to a gene: 6. This CDR3 is built from 15 residues. The germline CDR1 and CDR2 sequences are MNHEY and SVGAGI. The CDR3 region is CASSYRDRGGNTIYF. CDR3 nucleotides: TGTGCCAGCAGCTACCGGGACAGGGGAGGAAACACCATATATTTT.

The chain has TRBV7-3 and TRBJ1-1; D remains ambiguous. CDR3 size: 13 residues. V was clipped by 5 bases and J by 1 base, with 8 bases between them. Germline V gives CDR1 SGHTA, CDR2 FQGTGA. In nucleotides, the CDR3 is TGTGCCAGCAGCCCCAGAGGGAACACTGAAGCTTTCTTT. It specifies CASSPRGNTEAFF.

The gene calls are TRBV5-5 and TRBJ2-1, with 7 bases that match TRBD1. The CDR3 covers 15 residues. Per the germline V gene, CDR1 is SGHKS and CDR2 is YYEKEE (reference sequence). V was clipped by 0 bases and J by 4 bases; unmatched bases: 4. The CDR3 DNA sequence: TGTGCCAGCAGCTTGGTGGGACAGTATTACAATGAGCAGTTCTTC. Protein: CASSLVGQYYNEQFF.

The rearrangement uses TRBV3-1 (or the pseudogene TRBV3-2) and TRBJ2-7; 10 bases map to TRBD2. V dropped 3 bases and J dropped 0; count of bases not matched to a gene: 2. Per the germline V gene, CDR1 is LGHDT and CDR2 is YNNKEL (reference sequence). The CDR3 extends over 15 amino acids. The CDR3 DNA sequence: TGTGCCAGCAGCCAGACTAGCGGGTACTCCTACGAGCAGTACTTC. Residues: CASSQTSGYSYEQYF.

J is TRBJ2-1 and V is TRBV19; a possible D gene is TRBD1 (6 bases). Trimming shortened V by 9 bases and J by 5 bases, and 26 bases separated the two germline ends. CDR1 LNHDA and CDR2 SQIVND come from the germline V gene (reference sequence). The CDR3 is made up of 17 amino acids. CDR3 loop: CASKELLGGPGDNEQFF. The CDR3, as DNA: TGTGCCAGCAAAGAACTTCTTGGGGGCCCCGGGGACAATGAGCAGTTCTTC.

This clone showed up just a few times. This chain links TRBV16 with TRBJ1-2; D gene unclear. The CDR3 has 15 residues. V lost 0 bases and J lost 4, with 12 bases in between. Germline lookup yields CDR1 KGHSY and CDR2 FQNENV. For the CDR3, the DNA is TGTGCCAGCAGCCAATCGCAGAAGACTGCCTATGGCTACACCTTC. It is translated as CASSQSQKTAYGYTF.

V and J are TRBV7-9 and TRBJ2-1, with TRBD2 matching over 8 bases. The V gene end was trimmed by 5 bases and the J gene end by 7 bases; junction bases not matched to a gene: 10. The CDR3 contains 15 residues. CDR1 and CDR2 (germline): SEHNR, FQNEAQ (reference sequence). The CDR3 nucleotides are TGTGCCAGCAGCATTAGCGGGGCGGGTTGGAATGAGCAGTTCTTC. Protein: CASSISGAGWNEQFF.

This chain links TRBV7-2 with TRBJ1-2; 11 bases map to TRBD1. The CDR3 runs 16 residues. Trimming at V came to 3 bases and at J to 1 base, leaving 4 bases not matched to a gene. Germline V gives CDR1 SGHTA, CDR2 FQGNSA. CDR3 nucleotides: TGTGCCAGCAGCTTGACCGGGACAGGGGGTAACTATGGCTACACCTTC. Protein product: CASSLTGTGGNYGYTF.

V usage is TRBV10-3 and J usage is TRBJ1-4; D call uncertain. CDR1 ENHRY and CDR2 SYGVKD come from the germline V gene. Trimming removed 6 bases from V and 2 bases from J, with 16 bases in between. The CDR3 loop spans 16 amino acids. The chain's CDR3 is CAISDARGATNEKLFF. The CDR3 DNA sequence: TGTGCCATCAGCGATGCCCGGGGTGCGACTAATGAAAAACTGTTTTTT.

This clone was seen once. The rearrangement uses TRBV3-1 (or the pseudogene TRBV3-2) and TRBJ2-7, with D possibly TRBD1 on 5 matching bases. This CDR3 comprises 14 residues. Germline V gene lookup returns CDR1 LGHDT and CDR2 YNNKEL (reference sequence). With 1 base removed from V and 2 bases from J, the gap between germline ends came to 9 bases. CDR3 sequence (DNA): TGTGCCAGCAGCCAAGGTCAGGGTCCCTACGAGCAGTACTTC. Its protein is CASSQGQGPYEQYF.

The chain employs TRBV19 and TRBJ2-2, with D tentatively TRBD1 (5 bases). Trimming removed 2 bases from V and 0 bases from J, with 16 bases in between. Germline V CDR1 and CDR2: LNHDA, SQIVND (reference sequence). CDR3 length equals 18 residues. The CDR3 here is CASSIKRDRTTNTGELFF. Written as DNA, the CDR3 is TGTGCCAGTAGTATAAAGCGAGACAGAACTACGAACACCGGGGAGCTGTTTTTT.